This TCR beta chain originates from a study of T cell clones after liver transplantation. Sequencing was performed with immunoSEQ multiplex PCR; in TCRdb, only in-frame clones are kept and a portion is missing. This table has 20,000 to 25,000 clones, roughly 80% appearing once. General observations from the study: In 5 of 8 subjects, circulating graft-donor-reactive CD4 TCRbeta sequences fell significantly after transplant.

V was cut by 0 bases and J by 1 base, with 5 bases left in between. CDR1 and CDR2 (germline): SGHVS, FNYEAQ. CDR3 length equals 14 residues. This clone was counted once. The target antigen is unknown. The chain recombines TRBV7-6 with TRBJ2-3, with D perhaps assigned TRBD1 or TRBD2 (5 bases each). The specimen comprised CD8+ T cells from blood, sampled approximately 54 months after liver transplant. This TCR was recovered from a human patient who received a liver transplant. Part of the T cell pool may stem from the graft donor. The CDR3 here is CASSLAGGTDTQYF. CDR3 nucleotide sequence: TGTGCCAGCAGCTTAGCGGGGGGCACAGATACGCAGTATTTT.